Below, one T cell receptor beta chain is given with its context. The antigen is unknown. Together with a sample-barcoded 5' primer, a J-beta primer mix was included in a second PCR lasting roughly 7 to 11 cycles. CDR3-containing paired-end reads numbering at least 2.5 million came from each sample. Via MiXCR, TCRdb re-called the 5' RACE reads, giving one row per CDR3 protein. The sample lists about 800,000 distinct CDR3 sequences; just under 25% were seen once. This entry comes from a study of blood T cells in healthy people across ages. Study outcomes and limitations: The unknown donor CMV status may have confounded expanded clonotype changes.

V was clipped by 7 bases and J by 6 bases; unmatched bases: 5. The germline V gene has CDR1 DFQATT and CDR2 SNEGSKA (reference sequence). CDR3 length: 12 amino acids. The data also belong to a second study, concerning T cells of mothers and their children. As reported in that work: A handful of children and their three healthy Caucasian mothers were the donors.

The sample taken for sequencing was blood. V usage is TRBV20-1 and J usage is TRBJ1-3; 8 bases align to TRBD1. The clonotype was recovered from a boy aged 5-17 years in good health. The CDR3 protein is CSVQTGANTIYF. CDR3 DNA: TGCAGTGTCCAGACAGGGGCAAACACCATATATTTT.